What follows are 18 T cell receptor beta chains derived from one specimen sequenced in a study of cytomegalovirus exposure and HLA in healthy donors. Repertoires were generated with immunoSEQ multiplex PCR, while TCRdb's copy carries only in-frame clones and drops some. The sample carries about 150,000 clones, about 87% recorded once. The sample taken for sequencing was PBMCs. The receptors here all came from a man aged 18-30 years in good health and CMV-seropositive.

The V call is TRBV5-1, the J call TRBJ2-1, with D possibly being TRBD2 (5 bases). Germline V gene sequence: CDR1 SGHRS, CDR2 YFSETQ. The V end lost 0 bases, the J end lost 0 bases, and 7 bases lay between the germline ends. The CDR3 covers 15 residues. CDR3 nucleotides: TGCGCCAGCAGCTTGGGTGGGAGCTCCTACAATGAGCAGTTCTTC. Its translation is CASSLGGSSYNEQFF. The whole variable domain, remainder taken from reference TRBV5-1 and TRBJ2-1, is KAGVTQTPRYLIKTRGQQVTLSCSPISGHRSVSWYQQTPGQGLQFLFEYFSETQRNKGNFPGRFSGRQFSNSRSEMNVSTLELGDSALYLCASSLGGSSYNEQFFGPGTRLTVL.

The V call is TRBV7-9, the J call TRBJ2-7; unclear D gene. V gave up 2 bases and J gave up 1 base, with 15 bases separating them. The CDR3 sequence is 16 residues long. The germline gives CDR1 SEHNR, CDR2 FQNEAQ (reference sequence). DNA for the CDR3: TGTGCCAGCAGCTTATTTACGGTTGCGTCATCCTACGAGCAGTACTTC. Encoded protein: CASSLFTVASSYEQYF.

CDR3 amino acids: CSSYRDTEAFF. CDR3 in DNA: TGCAGCTCTTACAGAGACACTGAAGCTTTCTTT. The chain has TRBV29-1 and TRBJ1-1; D is ambiguous. V was trimmed by 8 bases and J by 3 bases, leaving 10 bases between them. This CDR3 has 11 amino acids. Germline values: CDR1 SQVTM, CDR2 ANQGSEA. The complete variable domain, with remaining parts taken from reference TRBV29-1 and TRBJ1-1, reads SAVISQKPSRDICQRGTSLTIQCQVDSQVTMMFWYRQQPGQSLTLIATANQGSEATYESGFVIDKFPISRPNLTFSTLTVSNMSPEDSSIYLCSSYRDTEAFFGQGTRLTVV.

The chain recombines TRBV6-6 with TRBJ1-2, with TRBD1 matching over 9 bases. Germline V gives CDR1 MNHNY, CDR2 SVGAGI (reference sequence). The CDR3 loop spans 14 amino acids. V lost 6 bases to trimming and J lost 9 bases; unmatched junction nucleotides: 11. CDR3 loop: CASSPGTGRFSYTF. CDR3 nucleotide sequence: TGTGCCAGCAGCCCCGGGACAGGGAGATTTAGCTACACCTTC.

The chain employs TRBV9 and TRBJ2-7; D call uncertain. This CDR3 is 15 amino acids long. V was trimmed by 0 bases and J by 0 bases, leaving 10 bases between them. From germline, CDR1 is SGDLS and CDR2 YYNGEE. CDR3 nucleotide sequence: TGTGCCAGCAGCGTAGATGCAGTCCCCTCCTACGAGCAGTACTTC. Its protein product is CASSVDAVPSYEQYF.

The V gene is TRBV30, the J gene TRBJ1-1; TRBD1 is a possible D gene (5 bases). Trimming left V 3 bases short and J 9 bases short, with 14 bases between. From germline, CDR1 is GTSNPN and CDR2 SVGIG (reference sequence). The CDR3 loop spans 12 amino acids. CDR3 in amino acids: CAWSDTRVKAFF. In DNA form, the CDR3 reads TGTGCCTGGAGCGATACCAGGGTTAAAGCTTTCTTT.

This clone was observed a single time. CDR3 DNA sequence: TGTGCCAGTAGGCCGAATACAGGGGGAAGAACTGAAGCTTTCTTT. This translates into CASRPNTGGRTEAFF. The chain uses TRBV19 and TRBJ1-1; 8 nucleotides match TRBD1. The CDR3 is 15 residues long. Losses at the gene ends were 6 bases for V and 5 bases for J; bases not matched to a gene: 11. Germline V gene data show CDR1 as LNHDA and CDR2 as SQIVND (reference sequence).

The CDR3 bases are TGTGCCAGCAGGGATACGCCAGGACAGGGAGACTCTGGAAACACCATATATTTT. Protein product: CASRDTPGQGDSGNTIYF. The chain is built from TRBV25-1 and TRBJ1-3; TRBD1 matches 8 bases. The V gene's germline CDR1 is MGHDK and CDR2 SYGVNS. This CDR3 has 18 amino acids. Unmatched junction bases numbered 13, after V lost 6 bases and J lost 0 bases.

CDR3 loop: CASSPGTADYEQYF. CDR3 nucleotide sequence: TGTGCCAGCAGTCCCGGGACAGCTGATTACGAGCAGTACTTC. The rearrangement links TRBV6-1 to TRBJ2-7, with 7 bases matching TRBD1. The length of the CDR3 is 14 residues. Germline CDR1 and CDR2: MNHNS and SASEGT. The J segment lost 4 bases and the V segment lost 5 bases, leaving 8 bases of the junction unmatched.

The CDR3 DNA follows: TGTGCCAGCAGTTATGACGGACAATCCTACGAGCAGTACTTC. Its translation is CASSYDGQSYEQYF. The chain employs TRBV6-6 and TRBJ2-7; D is perhaps TRBD1 (5 bases). The germline V gene has CDR1 MNHNY and CDR2 SVGAGI (reference sequence). This CDR3 comprises 14 residues. V gave up 3 bases and J gave up 1 base, with 10 bases separating them.

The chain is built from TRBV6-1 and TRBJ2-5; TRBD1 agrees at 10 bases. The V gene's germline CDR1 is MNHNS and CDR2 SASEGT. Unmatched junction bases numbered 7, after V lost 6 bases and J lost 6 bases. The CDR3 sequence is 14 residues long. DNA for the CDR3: TGTGCCAGCAGATCCGGACAGGGGGTACAGACCCAGTACTTC. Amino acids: CASRSGQGVQTQYF.

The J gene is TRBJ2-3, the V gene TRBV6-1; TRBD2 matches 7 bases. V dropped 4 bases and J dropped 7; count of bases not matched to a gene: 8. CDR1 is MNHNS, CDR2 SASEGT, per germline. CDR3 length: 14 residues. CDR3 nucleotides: TGTGCCAGCAGTGGGATGGGACTATCAAATACGCAGTATTTT. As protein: CASSGMGLSNTQYF.

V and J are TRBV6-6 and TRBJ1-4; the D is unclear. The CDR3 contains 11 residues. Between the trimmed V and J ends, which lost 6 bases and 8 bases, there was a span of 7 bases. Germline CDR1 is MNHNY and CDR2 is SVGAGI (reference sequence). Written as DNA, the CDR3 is TGTGCCAGCAGACGAGCAGAAAAACTGTTTTTT. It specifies CASRRAEKLFF.

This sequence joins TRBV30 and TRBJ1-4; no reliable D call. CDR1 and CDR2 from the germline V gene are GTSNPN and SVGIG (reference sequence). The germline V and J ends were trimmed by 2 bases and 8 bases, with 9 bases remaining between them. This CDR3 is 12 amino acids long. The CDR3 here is CAWSKGVEKLFF. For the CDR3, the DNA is TGTGCCTGGAGTAAGGGAGTCGAAAAACTGTTTTTT.

CDR3 nucleotide sequence: TGTGCCAGCAGCTTATTGACAGGTCTGAATGAGCAGTTCTTC. Translated, it gives CASSLLTGLNEQFF. This chain links TRBV7-3 with TRBJ2-1, with D maybe TRBD1 (6 bases). This CDR3 contains 14 residues. The V end was cut by 2 bases, the J end by 7 bases, with 12 bases between. Germline CDR1 reads SGHTA; CDR2 reads FQGTGA.

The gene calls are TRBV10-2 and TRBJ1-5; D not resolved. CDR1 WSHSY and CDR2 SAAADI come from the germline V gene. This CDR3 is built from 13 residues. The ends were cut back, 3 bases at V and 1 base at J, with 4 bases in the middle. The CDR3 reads CASSDRSNQPQHF. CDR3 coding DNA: TGCGCCAGCAGTGACCGGAGCAATCAGCCCCAGCATTTT.

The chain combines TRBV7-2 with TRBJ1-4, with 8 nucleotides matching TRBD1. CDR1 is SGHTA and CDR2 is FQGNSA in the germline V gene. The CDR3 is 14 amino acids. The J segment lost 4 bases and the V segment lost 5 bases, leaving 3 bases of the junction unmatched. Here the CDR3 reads CASSPDRGNEKLFF. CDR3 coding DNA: TGTGCCAGCAGCCCAGACAGGGGTAATGAAAAACTGTTTTTT.

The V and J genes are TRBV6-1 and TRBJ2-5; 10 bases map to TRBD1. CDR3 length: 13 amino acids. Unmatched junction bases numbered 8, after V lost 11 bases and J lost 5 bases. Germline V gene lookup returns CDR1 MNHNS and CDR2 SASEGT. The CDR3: CAGDRGRGETQYF. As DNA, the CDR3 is TGTGCCGGCGACAGGGGGCGCGGGGAGACCCAGTACTTC.